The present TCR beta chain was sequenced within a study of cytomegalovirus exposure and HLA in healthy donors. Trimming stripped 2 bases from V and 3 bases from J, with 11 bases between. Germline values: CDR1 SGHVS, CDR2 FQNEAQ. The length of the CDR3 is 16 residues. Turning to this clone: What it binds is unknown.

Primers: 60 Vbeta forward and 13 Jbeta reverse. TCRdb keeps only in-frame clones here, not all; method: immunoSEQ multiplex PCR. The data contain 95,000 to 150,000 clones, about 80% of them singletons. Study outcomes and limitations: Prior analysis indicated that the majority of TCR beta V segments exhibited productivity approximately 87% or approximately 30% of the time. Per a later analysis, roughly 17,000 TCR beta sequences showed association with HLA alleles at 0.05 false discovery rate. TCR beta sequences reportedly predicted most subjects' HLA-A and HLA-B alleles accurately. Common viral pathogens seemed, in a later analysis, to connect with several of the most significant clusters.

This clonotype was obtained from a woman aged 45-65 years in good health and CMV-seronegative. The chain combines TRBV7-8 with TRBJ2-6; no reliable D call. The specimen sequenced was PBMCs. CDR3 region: CASSLWFGFGANVLTF. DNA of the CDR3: TGTGCCAGCAGCTTATGGTTCGGTTTTGGGGCCAACGTCCTGACTTTC.